The text below deals with one T cell receptor (beta chain). Its antigen is still unknown. From germline, CDR1 is SQVTM and CDR2 ANQGSEA. V lost 7 bases and J 0 bases, leaving 10 bases between the germline ends. The CDR3 extends over 14 amino acids. This entry comes from a study of Graves' ophthalmopathy and Graves' hyperthyroidism. General study findings and limits: Blood was where most expanded thyroid clonotypes above 0.001 frequency also turned up.

RNA transcripts provided the template for amplifying TCR beta CDR3 regions. The workflow started with a first-round RT-PCR run with HTBI primers and then moved on to a second-round multiplex PCR. A single record per CDR3 protein comes from TCRdb applying MiXCR to the multiplex PCR reads. The sample lists almost 750,000 distinct CDR3 sequences, 35% to 50% seen once, with roughly 46% in the top ten. The V and J genes are TRBV29-1 and TRBJ2-6, with a weak D call TRBD1 (5 bases). The receptor was isolated from an adult man with Graves' ophthalmopathy. Sequences were obtained from peripheral blood. The CDR3 loop reads CSEKDSSGANVLTF. The CDR3 coding sequence is TGCAGCGAAAAAGACAGCTCTGGGGCCAACGTCCTGACTTTC.